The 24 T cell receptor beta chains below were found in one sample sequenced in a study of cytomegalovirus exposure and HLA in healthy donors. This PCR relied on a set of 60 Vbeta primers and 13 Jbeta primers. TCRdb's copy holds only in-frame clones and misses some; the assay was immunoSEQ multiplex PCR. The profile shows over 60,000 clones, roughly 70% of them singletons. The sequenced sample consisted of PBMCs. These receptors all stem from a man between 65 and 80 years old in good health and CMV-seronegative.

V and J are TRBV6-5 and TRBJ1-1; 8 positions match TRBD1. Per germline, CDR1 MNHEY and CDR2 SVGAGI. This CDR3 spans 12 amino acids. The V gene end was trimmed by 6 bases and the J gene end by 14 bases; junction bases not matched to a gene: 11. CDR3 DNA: TGTGCCAGCAGCTGGGACAGGTCGTCTTTATTCTTT. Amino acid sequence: CASSWDRSSLFF.

The CDR3 sequence is CASSATGSEQYF. The CDR3, as DNA: TGCGCCAGCAGCGCGACGGGATCCGAGCAGTACTTC. The chain has TRBV10-2 and TRBJ2-7; a weak D match, TRBD2 (5 bases). Germline V gives CDR1 WSHSY, CDR2 SAAADI. V dropped 6 bases and J dropped 6 bases, with 12 bases sitting between them. The CDR3 has 12 residues.

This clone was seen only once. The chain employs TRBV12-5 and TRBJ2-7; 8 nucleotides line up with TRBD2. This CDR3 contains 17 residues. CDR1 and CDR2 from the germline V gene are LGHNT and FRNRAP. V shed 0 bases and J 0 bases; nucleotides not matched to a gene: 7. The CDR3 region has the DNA TGTGCTAGTGGTTTGGTACTAGCGGAAAGCGTCTCCTACGAGCAGTACTTC. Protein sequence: CASGLVLAESVSYEQYF.

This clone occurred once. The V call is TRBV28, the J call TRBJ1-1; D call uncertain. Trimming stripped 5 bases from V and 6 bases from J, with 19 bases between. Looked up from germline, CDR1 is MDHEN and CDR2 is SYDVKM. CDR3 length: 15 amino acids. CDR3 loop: CASSPSRGINAEAFF. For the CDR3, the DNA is TGTGCCAGCAGTCCTTCCCGCGGGATAAACGCTGAAGCTTTCTTT.

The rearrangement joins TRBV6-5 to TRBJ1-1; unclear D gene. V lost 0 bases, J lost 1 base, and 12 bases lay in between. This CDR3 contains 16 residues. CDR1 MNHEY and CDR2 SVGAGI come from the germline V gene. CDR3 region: CASSYSSARENTEAFF. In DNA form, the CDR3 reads TGTGCCAGCAGTTACTCGAGTGCGAGGGAGAACACTGAAGCTTTCTTT.

The CDR3 protein is CASSAGTGVFFGYTF. The CDR3 DNA sequence: TGTGCCAGTAGTGCCGGGACAGGGGTATTTTTTGGCTACACCTTC. V and J are TRBV19 and TRBJ1-2; the match to TRBD1 covers 10 bases. Trimming cost V 5 bases and J 7 bases; bases outside gene matches: 10. CDR1 LNHDA and CDR2 SQIVND come from the germline V gene (reference sequence). This CDR3 has 15 amino acids.

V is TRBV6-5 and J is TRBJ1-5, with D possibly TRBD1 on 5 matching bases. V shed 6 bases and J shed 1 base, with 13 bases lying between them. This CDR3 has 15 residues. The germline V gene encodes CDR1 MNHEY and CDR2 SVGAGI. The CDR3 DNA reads TGTGCCAGCAGCGATACCGGACACAGCAATCAGCCCCAGCATTTT. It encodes CASSDTGHSNQPQHF.

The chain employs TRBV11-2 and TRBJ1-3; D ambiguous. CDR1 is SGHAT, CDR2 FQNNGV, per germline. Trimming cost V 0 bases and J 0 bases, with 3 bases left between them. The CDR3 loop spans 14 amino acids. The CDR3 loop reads CASSLDSSGNTIYF. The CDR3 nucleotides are TGTGCCAGCAGCTTAGACAGCTCTGGAAACACCATATATTTT.

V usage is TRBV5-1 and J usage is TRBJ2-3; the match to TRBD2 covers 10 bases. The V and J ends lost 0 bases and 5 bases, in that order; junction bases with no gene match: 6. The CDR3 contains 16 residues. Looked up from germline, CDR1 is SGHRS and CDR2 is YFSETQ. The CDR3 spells CASSLDPSGGGDTQYF. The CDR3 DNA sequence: TGCGCCAGCAGCTTGGATCCTAGCGGGGGTGGAGATACGCAGTATTTT.

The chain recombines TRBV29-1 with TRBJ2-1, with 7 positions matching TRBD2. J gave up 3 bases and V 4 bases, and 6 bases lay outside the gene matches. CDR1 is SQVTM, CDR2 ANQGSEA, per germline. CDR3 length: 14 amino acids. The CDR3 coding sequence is TGCAGCGTTGTGGCGGGAGAGATCTACAATGAGCAGTTCTTC. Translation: CSVVAGEIYNEQFF.

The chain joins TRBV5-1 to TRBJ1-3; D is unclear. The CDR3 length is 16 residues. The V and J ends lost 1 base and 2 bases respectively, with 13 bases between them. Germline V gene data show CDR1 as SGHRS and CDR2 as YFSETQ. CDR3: CASSLWEGATGNTIYF. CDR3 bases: TGCGCCAGCAGCTTGTGGGAGGGCGCCACTGGAAACACCATATATTTT. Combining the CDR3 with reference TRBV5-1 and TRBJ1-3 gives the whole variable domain KAGVTQTPRYLIKTRGQQVTLSCSPISGHRSVSWYQQTPGQGLQFLFEYFSETQRNKGNFPGRFSGRQFSNSRSEMNVSTLELGDSALYLCASSLWEGATGNTIYFGEGSWLTVV.

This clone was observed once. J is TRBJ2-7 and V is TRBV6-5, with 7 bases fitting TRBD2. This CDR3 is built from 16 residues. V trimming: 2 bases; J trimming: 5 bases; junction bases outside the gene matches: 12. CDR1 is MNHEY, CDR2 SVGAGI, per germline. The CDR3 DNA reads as TGTGCCAGCAGTTACGGGCGTAAACCGGGGAGGGACGAGCAGTACTTC. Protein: CASSYGRKPGRDEQYF.

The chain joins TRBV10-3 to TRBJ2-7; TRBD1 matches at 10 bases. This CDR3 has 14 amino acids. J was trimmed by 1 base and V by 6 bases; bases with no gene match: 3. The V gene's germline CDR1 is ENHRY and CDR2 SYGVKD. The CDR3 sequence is CAIRSGQGSYEQYF. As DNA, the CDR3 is TGTGCCATCAGATCGGGACAGGGGTCCTACGAGCAGTACTTC.

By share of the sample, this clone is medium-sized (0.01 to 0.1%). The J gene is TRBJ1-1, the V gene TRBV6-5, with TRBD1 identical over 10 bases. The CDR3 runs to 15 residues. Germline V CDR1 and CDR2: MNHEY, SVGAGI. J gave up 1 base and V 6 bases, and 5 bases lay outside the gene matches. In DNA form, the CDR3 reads TGTGCCAGCAGAAACGACAGGGGGCAGAACACTGAAGCTTTCTTT. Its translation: CASRNDRGQNTEAFF.

As DNA, the CDR3 is TGTGCCAGCTCACCCCCGGCCAGGGAAGAGACCCAGTACTTC. This gives the protein CASSPPAREETQYF. The rearrangement uses TRBV18 and TRBJ2-5; possible D gene TRBD1, 5 bases. This CDR3 spans 14 amino acids. CDR1 is KGHSH, CDR2 LQKENI, per germline. V lost 3 bases, J lost 3 bases, and 11 bases lay in between.

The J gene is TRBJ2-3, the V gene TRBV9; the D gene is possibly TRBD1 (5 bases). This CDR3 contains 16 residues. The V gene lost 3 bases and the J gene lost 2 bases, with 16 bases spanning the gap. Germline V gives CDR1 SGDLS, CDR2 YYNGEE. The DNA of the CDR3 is TGTGCCAGCAGCGCAATTGGGGCCTCGTACACAGATACGCAGTATTTT. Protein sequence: CASSAIGASYTDTQYF.

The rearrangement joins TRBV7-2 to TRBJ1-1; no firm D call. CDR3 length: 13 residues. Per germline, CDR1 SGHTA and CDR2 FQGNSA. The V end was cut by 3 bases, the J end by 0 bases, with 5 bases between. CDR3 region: CASSFWLNTEAFF. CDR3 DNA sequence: TGTGCCAGCAGCTTTTGGCTGAACACTGAAGCTTTCTTT.

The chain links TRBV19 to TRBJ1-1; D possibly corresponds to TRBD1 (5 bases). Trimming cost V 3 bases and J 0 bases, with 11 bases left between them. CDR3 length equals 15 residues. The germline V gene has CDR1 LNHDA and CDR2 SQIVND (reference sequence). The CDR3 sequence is CASSIEGLMNTEAFF. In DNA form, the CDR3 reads TGTGCCAGTAGTATCGAGGGACTCATGAACACTGAAGCTTTCTTT.

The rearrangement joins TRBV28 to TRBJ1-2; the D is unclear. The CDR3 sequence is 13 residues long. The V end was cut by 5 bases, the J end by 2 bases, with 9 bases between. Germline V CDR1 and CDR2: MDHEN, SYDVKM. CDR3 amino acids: CASSTTVNYGYTF. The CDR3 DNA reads TGTGCCAGCAGTACCACAGTAAACTATGGCTACACCTTC.

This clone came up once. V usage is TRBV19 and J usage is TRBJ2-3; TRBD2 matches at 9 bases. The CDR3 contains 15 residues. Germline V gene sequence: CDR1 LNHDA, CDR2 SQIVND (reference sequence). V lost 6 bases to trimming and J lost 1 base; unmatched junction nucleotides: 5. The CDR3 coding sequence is TGTGCCAGTAGGCTAGCTAGCGGGGGCACAGATACGCAGTATTTT. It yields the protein CASRLASGGTDTQYF.

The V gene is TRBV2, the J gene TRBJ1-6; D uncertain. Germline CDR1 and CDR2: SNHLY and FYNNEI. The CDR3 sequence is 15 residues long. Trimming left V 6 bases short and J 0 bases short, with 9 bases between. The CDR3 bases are TGTGCCAGCAGAAAGGAGAGCTCCTATAATTCACCCCTCCACTTT. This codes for CASRKESSYNSPLHF. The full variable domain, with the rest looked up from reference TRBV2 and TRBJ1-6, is EPEVTQTPSHQVTQMGQEVILRCVPISNHLYFYWYRQILGQKVEFLVSFYNNEISEKSEIFDDQFSVERPDGSNFTLKIRSTKLEDSAMYFCASRKESSYNSPLHFGNGTRLTVT.

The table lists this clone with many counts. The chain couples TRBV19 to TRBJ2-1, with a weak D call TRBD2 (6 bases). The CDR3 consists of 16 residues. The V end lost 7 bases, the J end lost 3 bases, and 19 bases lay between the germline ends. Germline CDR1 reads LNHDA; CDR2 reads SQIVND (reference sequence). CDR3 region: CASTPSPTGVYNEQFF. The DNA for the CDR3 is TGTGCCAGTACTCCATCCCCTACGGGGGTCTACAATGAGCAGTTCTTC.

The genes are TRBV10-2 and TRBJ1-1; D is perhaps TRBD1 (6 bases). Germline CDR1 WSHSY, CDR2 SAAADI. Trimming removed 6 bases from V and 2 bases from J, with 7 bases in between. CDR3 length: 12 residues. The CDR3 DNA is TGCGCCAGCAGGACAGGCAACACTGAAGCTTTCTTT. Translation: CASRTGNTEAFF.

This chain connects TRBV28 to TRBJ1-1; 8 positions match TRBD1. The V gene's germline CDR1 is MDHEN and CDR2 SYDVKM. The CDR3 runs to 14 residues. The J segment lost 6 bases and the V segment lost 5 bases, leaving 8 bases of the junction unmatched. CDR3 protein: CASSHRGVLSEAFF. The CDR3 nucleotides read TGTGCCAGCAGTCACAGGGGGGTTTTATCTGAAGCTTTCTTT.